This T cell receptor beta chain originates from a study of blood T cell repertoires in COVID-19 (dated by TCRdb to about 2020). Background on the whole study: Collaborator samples came from the United States, Italy and Spain and covered acute and convalescent phases of COVID-19. Samples came from the ongoing ImmuneRACE study (first 160 participants) plus 1,254 subjects from 6 global collaborators. The repertoires were made available in a free public database intended to serve as a resource for research on the immune response to SARS-CoV-2. Where available, HLA class I and class II types were obtained from metadata supplied by the sample provider rather than from assay-based typing. The sample metadata nearly always contained a de-identified subject ID, COVID-19 status, age in years and sex. The material from the prospective study consisted of cDNA or gDNA derived from T cells, B-cell-depleted T cells, or PBMCs. Subjects who had been exposed to COVID-19, were actively infected with it, or had recovered from it provided the deeply sampled blood TCRbeta repertoires that made up the dataset.

Participants in the prospective study were aged roughly 18 to 100 years, lived in 20 to 30 United States geographic areas, and enrolled through a virtual design. In the prospective study, cohorts were assigned on the basis of participant-reported clinical history obtained from a screening survey and a study questionnaire. Each participant in the prospective study had whole blood, serum and a nasopharyngeal or oropharyngeal swab collected by mobile phlebotomists. Additional blood draws and questionnaires over an approximately two-month period could optionally be provided by prospective study participants. Before DNA extraction, blood samples from the prospective study were shipped at room temperature or frozen. As concerns this clone: No antigen is known for it. Base qualities were left out, and no much larger clone turns up one base away.

TCRbeta CDR3 regions were amplified from genomic DNA by means of the immunoSEQ Assay, a bias-controlled multiplex PCR. Processing in the source paper ran as follows. The number of nucleated cells in each sample was estimated by amplification of reference gene primers within the assay. Sequence reads were collapsed and filtered to measure the absolute abundance of every unique TCRbeta CDR3 rearrangement. For each sample, productive Simpson clonality was calculated as the square root of Simpson's diversity index over productive rearrangements. TCRdb took over this immuneACCESS table, retaining in-frame rearrangements with V and J assigned. Such tables are incomplete; in checked studies, under half of the missing clones stem from an unresolved V gene, and the remainder is unexplained. The DNA gave D and trimming, while V, J and clone size come from that table. In all, the sample holds 200,000 to 250,000 clones, and 85% to 90% of those were seen once. The biggest ten clones account for under 4% of the sample.

Counted from cysteine to phenylalanine, this CDR3 has 13 amino acids. Just the 39-base CDR3 DNA is kept, in frame starting at base 1. The V and J ends are trimmed by 3 bases and 2 bases, leaving 7 bases between them. CDR1 is given as MRHNA and CDR2 as SNTAGT, both from the germline V gene. Overall study results and their limits: The quantity of clinical and demographic metadata differed by source and by participant and was supplied without curation.

The V and J genes are TRBV6-4 and TRBJ1-1, with the D gene not confidently named. The TCR originated in a woman aged 18-29 years in a cohort exposed to, infected with or recovered from COVID-19 (not recorded which). Sequences were obtained from PBMCs or T cells enriched from blood (not recorded which). The DNA reads TGTGCCAGCAGTGAACAGAGTAACACTGAAGCTTTCTTT. It is translated as CASSEQSNTEAFF.